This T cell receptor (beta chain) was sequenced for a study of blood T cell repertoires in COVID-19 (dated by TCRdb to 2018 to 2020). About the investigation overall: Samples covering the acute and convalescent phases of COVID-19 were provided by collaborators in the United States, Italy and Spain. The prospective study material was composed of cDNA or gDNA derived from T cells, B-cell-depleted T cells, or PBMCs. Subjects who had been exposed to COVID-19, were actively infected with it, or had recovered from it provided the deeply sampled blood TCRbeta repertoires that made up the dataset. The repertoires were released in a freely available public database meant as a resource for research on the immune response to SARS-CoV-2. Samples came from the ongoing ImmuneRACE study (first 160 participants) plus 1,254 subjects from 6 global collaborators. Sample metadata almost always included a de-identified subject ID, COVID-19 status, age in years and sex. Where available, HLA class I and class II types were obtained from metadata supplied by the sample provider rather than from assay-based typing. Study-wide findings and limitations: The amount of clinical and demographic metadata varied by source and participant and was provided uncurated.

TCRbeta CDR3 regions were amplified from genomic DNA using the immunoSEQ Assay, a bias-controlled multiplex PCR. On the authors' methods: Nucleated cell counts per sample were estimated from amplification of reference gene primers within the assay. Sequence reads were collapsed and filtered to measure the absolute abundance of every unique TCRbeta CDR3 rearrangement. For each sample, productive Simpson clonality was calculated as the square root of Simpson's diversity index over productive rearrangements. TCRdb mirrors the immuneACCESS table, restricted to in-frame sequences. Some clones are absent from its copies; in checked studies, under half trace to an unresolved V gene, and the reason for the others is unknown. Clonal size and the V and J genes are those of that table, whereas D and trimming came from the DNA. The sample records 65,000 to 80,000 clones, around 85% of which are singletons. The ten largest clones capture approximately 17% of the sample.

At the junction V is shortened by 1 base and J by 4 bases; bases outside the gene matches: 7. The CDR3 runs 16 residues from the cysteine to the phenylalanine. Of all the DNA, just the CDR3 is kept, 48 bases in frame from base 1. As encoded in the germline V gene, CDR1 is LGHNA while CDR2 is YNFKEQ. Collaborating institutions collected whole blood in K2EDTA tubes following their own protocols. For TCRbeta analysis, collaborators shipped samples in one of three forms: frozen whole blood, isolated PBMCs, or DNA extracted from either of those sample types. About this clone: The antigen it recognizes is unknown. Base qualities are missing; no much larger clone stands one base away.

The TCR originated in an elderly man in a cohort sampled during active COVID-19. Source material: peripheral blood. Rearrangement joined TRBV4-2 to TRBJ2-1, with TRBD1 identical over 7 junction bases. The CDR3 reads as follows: CASSQGPGTAYNEQFF. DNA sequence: TGTGCCAGCAGCCAAGGGCCCGGGACAGCTTACAATGAGCAGTTCTTC.